The 10 T cell receptor beta chains listed next were all sequenced from one sample in a study of T cells in Graves' hyperthyroidism and ophthalmopathy. Researchers amplified the TCR beta CDR3 regions from RNA transcripts. In the first-round RT-PCR of the TCR CDR3, the HTBI primer set was used. TCRdb re-called the multiplex PCR reads through MiXCR, storing one row per CDR3 protein. The sample has approximately 500,000 distinct CDR3 sequences, 46% seen once. The sequenced material came from peripheral blood or thyroid tissue (not recorded which). Every receptor here comes from a woman aged 18-35 years with Graves' hyperthyroidism.

This clonotype showed up just once. The chain is built from TRBV20-1 and TRBJ1-6; TRBD1 aligns across 8 bases. The CDR3 consists of 12 residues. The V and J ends lost 4 bases and 11 bases, in that order; junction bases with no gene match: 4. Germline loops: CDR1 DFQATT, CDR2 SNEGSKA (reference sequence). The CDR3 coding sequence is TGCAGTGCTAATGACAGGGGAGCACCCCTCCACTTT. It translates to CSANDRGAPLHF.

Many counts were recorded for this clonotype. The chain uses TRBV5-1 and TRBJ1-1; no firm D call. V was shortened by 4 bases and J by 2 bases, with 15 bases between the two germline ends. The CDR3 runs 15 residues. Germline CDR1 SGHRS, CDR2 YFSETQ. CDR3: CASSKKVAANTEAFF. The CDR3 nucleotides are TGCGCCAGCAGCAAAAAGGTAGCAGCAAACACTGAAGCTTTCTTT.

On this clonotype: A much larger clone differs by one base, so this may be a read error. The genes are TRBV7-6 and TRBJ2-7; no firm D call. The CDR3 extends over 15 amino acids. The V gene's germline CDR1 is SGHVS and CDR2 FNYEAQ. The CDR3 sequence is CASSLEPGATYERYF. CDR3 sequence (DNA): TGTGCCAGCAGCTTAGAGCCAGGAGCCACCTACGAGCGGTACTTC. Combining the CDR3 with reference TRBV7-6 and TRBJ2-7 gives the whole variable domain GAGVSQSPRYKVTKRGQDVALRCDPISGHVSLYWYRQALGQGPEFLTYFNYEAQQDKSGLPNDRFSAERPEGSISTLTIQRTEQRDSAMYRCASSLEPGATYERYFGPGTRLTVT.

This clonotype was seen repeatedly, ten times or more. The chain has TRBV6-2 or TRBV6-3 and TRBJ2-5; D unresolved. The CDR3 has 13 amino acids. Germline V gives CDR1 MNHEY, CDR2 SVGEGT. Trimming left V 2 bases short and J 2 bases short, with 6 bases between. CDR3 bases: TGTGCCAGCAGTTACGAGCGACAAGAGACCCAGTACTTC. Translation gives CASSYERQETQYF.

This clonotype was recorded at least ten times. CDR3 sequence (DNA): TGCAGTGCTAGAGATGGGAGCGGGCTCACCTACGAGCAGTACTTC. Translation: CSARDGSGLTYEQYF. The chain uses TRBV20-1 and TRBJ2-7; perhaps TRBD2 as D (6 bases). The CDR3 spans 15 residues. V was cut by 0 bases and J by 2 bases, with 14 bases left in between. CDR1 is DFQATT and CDR2 is SNEGSKA in the germline V gene (reference sequence).

In this sample, this clonotype turned up many times. The V gene is TRBV7-2, the J gene TRBJ2-5; D unresolved. V lost 3 bases and J 5 bases, leaving 13 bases between the germline ends. The CDR3 length is 14 residues. Per germline, CDR1 SGHTA and CDR2 FQGNSA. CDR3 nucleotides: TGTGCCAGCAGCTTTAACATAGCCGGGGAGACCCAGTACTTC. It encodes CASSFNIAGETQYF.

The V and J genes are TRBV20-1 and TRBJ1-4; the match to TRBD1 covers 7 bases. The CDR3 is 15 amino acids. With 3 bases clipped from V and 5 bases from J, the junction kept 9 bases outside the gene matches. The V gene's germline CDR1 is DFQATT and CDR2 SNEGSKA (reference sequence). CDR3 sequence reads: CSASRTGLFNEKLFF. In nucleotides, the CDR3 is TGCAGTGCTAGCCGGACAGGTCTATTCAATGAAAAACTGTTTTTT.

At least ten counts were recorded for this clonotype. V is TRBV24-1 and J is TRBJ2-7; D might be TRBD2 (5 bases). V lost 7 bases to trimming and J lost 2 bases, with 8 bases between them. The CDR3 is 12 amino acids. Per germline, CDR1 KGHDR and CDR2 SFDVKD. The CDR3 region has the DNA TGTGCCACCAGCGACGGGGCCTACGAGCAGTACTTC. Encoded protein: CATSDGAYEQYF.

This chain links TRBV25-1 with TRBJ2-1; 11 bases are shared with TRBD2. The CDR3 length is 14 residues. V lost 6 bases and J lost 8; bases outside the gene matches: 6. CDR1 MGHDK and CDR2 SYGVNS come from the germline V gene. CDR3 coding DNA: TGTGCCAGCAGCTTAGTACTAGCGGGAGATGAGCAGTTCTTC. It is translated as CASSLVLAGDEQFF.

The sample holds many counts of this clonotype. This chain joins TRBV2 and TRBJ1-1; the match to TRBD1 covers 8 bases. CDR1 and CDR2 (germline): SNHLY, FYNNEI. Trimming removed 9 bases from V and 5 bases from J; junction bases left unmatched: 8. The CDR3 is 13 amino acids. The CDR3 is CASYGQGFTEAFF. In DNA form, the CDR3 reads TGTGCCAGTTATGGACAGGGTTTTACTGAAGCTTTCTTT.